A single sample gave rise to the 17 T cell receptor beta chains below, sequenced in a study of blood T cells in healthy people across ages. Sample-barcoded 5' priming and a J-beta primer mix drove a second PCR of 7 to 11 cycles. MiXCR, applied by TCRdb to the 5' RACE reads, yields one record per CDR3 protein. The profile shows hundreds of thousands of distinct CDR3 sequences, around 27% of them singletons. Specimen: blood. These receptor sequences come from a woman in her sixties or seventies in good health.

The chain joins TRBV3-1 to TRBJ2-5; 7 nucleotides match TRBD1. The J call is in doubt because the DNA end fits TRBJ2-7 better. The CDR3 has 14 residues. Germline loops: CDR1 LGHDT, CDR2 YNNKEL (reference sequence). This CDR3 reads CASSSGQRHYEQYF. In nucleotides, the CDR3 is TGTGCCAGCAGTTCGGGACAGAGACACTACGAGCAGTACTTC.

This clonotype was found a few times. The rearrangement uses TRBV6-6 and TRBJ1-6; no clear D gene. Germline loops: CDR1 MNHNY, CDR2 SVGAGI (reference sequence). This CDR3 spans 15 amino acids. V was clipped by 0 bases and J by 10 bases, with 13 bases between them. The CDR3 is CASSYSIGSGSPLHF. The CDR3, as DNA: TGTGCCAGCAGTTACTCGATAGGGTCCGGCTCACCCCTCCACTTT.

The CDR3 bases are TGTGCCAGCAGCCTTCTTCTAAGCGGGACCCTCAATGAGCAGTTCTTC. Its protein is CASSLLLSGTLNEQFF. This sequence joins TRBV4-2 and TRBJ2-5; 7 bases agree with TRBD2. Near its end, the DNA agrees better with TRBJ2-1, so the J call may be wrong. The CDR3 spans 16 residues. CDR1 and CDR2 from the germline V gene are LGHNA and YNFKEQ.

This clonotype has at least ten counts. One junction end disagrees with the germline gene, perhaps due to a read error. The rearrangement links TRBV11-2 to TRBJ2-5, with D uncertain. This CDR3 is 13 amino acids long. CDR1 and CDR2 (germline): SGHAT, FQNNGV. CDR3 amino acids: CASSLRSGETQYF. In nucleotides, the CDR3 is TGTGCTAGCAGCCTTCGGAGTGGGGAGACCCAGTACTTC.

The rearrangement links TRBV29-1 to TRBJ1-6; D might be TRBD1 (5 bases). The CDR3 spans 13 residues. Trimming cost V 4 bases and J 7 bases, with 11 bases left between them. From germline, CDR1 is SQVTM and CDR2 ANQGSEA. CDR3 loop: CSVAWGANSPLHF. CDR3 DNA sequence: TGCAGCGTTGCTTGGGGCGCAAATTCACCCCTCCACTTT.

This clonotype was recorded a few times. The genes are TRBV29-1 and TRBJ2-7; 9 positions match TRBD1. The junction had 6 bases not matched to a gene; V was cut back by 6 bases and J by 0 bases. Looked up from germline, CDR1 is SQVTM and CDR2 is ANQGSEA. This CDR3 has 14 residues. CDR3 bases: TGCAGCGTCGCACAGGGGGCGAACTCCTACGAGCAGTACTTC. Encoded protein: CSVAQGANSYEQYF.

Note on this clonotype: One junction end disagrees with the germline gene, perhaps due to a read error. The V and J genes are TRBV12-3 or TRBV12-4 and TRBJ2-3; perhaps TRBD1 as D (6 bases). There are 12 residues in the CDR3. Here the CDR3 DNA reads TGTGCCAGCAGAGTGGGGGCAGATACGGAGTATTTT. Residues: CASRVGADTEYF.

Note on this clonotype: Possible read error: a much larger clone is one base away. V is TRBV29-1 and J is TRBJ2-7; 9 nucleotides line up with TRBD2. The CDR3 covers 14 residues. Germline V gene data show CDR1 as SQVTM and CDR2 as ANQGSEA. The CDR3 loop is CGVWGGGRAKEQYF. CDR3 DNA sequence: TGCGGCGTTTGGGGAGGCGGGAGGGCCAAGGAGCAGTACTTC.

The chain has TRBV6-6 and TRBJ1-1; D is undetermined. The length of the CDR3 is 11 residues. V was pared by 2 bases and J by 10 bases, with 8 bases between. From germline, CDR1 is MNHNY and CDR2 SVGAGI (reference sequence). CDR3 in amino acids: CASSYQAGAFF. In DNA form, the CDR3 reads TGTGCCAGCAGTTACCAAGCCGGAGCTTTCTTT.

The V call is TRBV7-3, the J call TRBJ1-1; no firm D call. Trimming shortened V by 2 bases and J by 5 bases, and 9 bases separated the two germline ends. Germline-derived CDR1 and CDR2 are SGHTA and FQGTGA. CDR3 length: 13 amino acids. Written as DNA, the CDR3 is TGTGCCAGCAGCTTAGGGGATGGAACTGAAGCTTTCTTT. It codes for CASSLGDGTEAFF. Drawing the rest from reference TRBV7-3 and TRBJ1-1, the complete variable domain is GAGVSQTPSNKVTEKGKYVELRCDPISGHTALYWYRQSLGQGPEFLIYFQGTGAADDSGLPNDRFFAVRPEGSVSTLKIQRTERGDSAVYLCASSLGDGTEAFFGQGTRLTVV.

This clonotype was observed a single time. This sequence may be a read error, since a much larger clone differs from it by one base. The CDR3 protein is CASSLNRSYGHTF. CDR3 in DNA: TGTGCCAGCAGCCTAAACAGGTCGTATGGCCACACCTTC. V usage is TRBV27 and J usage is TRBJ1-2; D is perhaps TRBD1 (5 bases). The CDR3 totals 13 residues. Germline CDR1 is MNHEY and CDR2 is SMNVEV (reference sequence).

This clonotype was observed a few times. The chain carries TRBV20-1 and TRBJ2-5; 9 bases line up with TRBD2. There are 16 residues in the CDR3. Germline V gene lookup returns CDR1 DFQATT and CDR2 SNEGSKA (reference sequence). The V segment lost 3 bases and the J segment 4 bases; nucleotides outside the gene matches: 12. The CDR3 coding sequence is TGCAGTGCTAGCCCTAACGCGGGAGGGCCGGGAGAGACCCAGTACTTC. It codes for CSASPNAGGPGETQYF.

This chain links TRBV6-5 with TRBJ1-4, with D unresolved. The CDR3 spans 15 residues. Germline V lookup: CDR1 MNHEY, CDR2 SVGAGI. Trimming pared 6 bases from V and 8 bases from J, leaving 19 bases between. In nucleotides, the CDR3 is TGTGCCAGCAGCCCCCGGCAGGAGCTCTGGGAAAAACTGTTTTTT. This translates into CASSPRQELWEKLFF.

The V gene is TRBV7-9, the J gene TRBJ1-1; D gene ambiguous. Germline V gene data show CDR1 as SEHNR and CDR2 as FQNEAQ (reference sequence). V was shortened by 0 bases and J by 6 bases, with 8 bases between the two germline ends. The CDR3 totals 13 residues. This CDR3 is CASSLASTAEAFF. The CDR3 DNA sequence: TGTGCCAGCAGCTTAGCCTCCACAGCTGAAGCTTTCTTT.

Only a few counts were recorded for this clonotype. A junction end diverges from the germline sequence, so it may reflect a read error. The chain couples TRBV20-1 to TRBJ2-1, with 7 bases identical to TRBD2. This CDR3 spans 15 amino acids. Per germline, CDR1 DFQATT and CDR2 SNEGSKA (reference sequence). The DNA for the CDR3 is TGTAGTGTCCCGACTAGCAGAGTCTCCTACAATGAGCAGTTCTTC. It encodes CSVPTSRVSYNEQFF.

This clonotype was found many times. The rearrangement joins TRBV25-1 to TRBJ1-2; D unclear. The germline V and J ends were trimmed by 2 bases and 3 bases, with 13 bases remaining between them. This CDR3 has 15 residues. Germline V gene data show CDR1 as MGHDK and CDR2 as SYGVNS. CDR3 residues: CASSESGSRDYGYTF. The DNA of the CDR3 is TGTGCCAGCAGTGAAAGTGGGAGCCGAGACTATGGCTACACCTTC.

This clonotype was counted between two and nine times. This sequence joins TRBV18 and TRBJ2-2, with a tentative D call TRBD1 (6 bases). V was trimmed by 3 bases and J by 6 bases, leaving 14 bases between them. Germline loops: CDR1 KGHSH, CDR2 LQKENI. CDR3 size: 15 residues. The CDR3 loop reads CASSPDTGRAGELFF. The DNA of the CDR3 is TGTGCCAGCTCACCGGACACAGGGCGGGCCGGGGAGCTGTTTTTT.